What follows are 27 T cell receptor beta chains derived from one specimen sequenced in a study of regulatory T cells in long-lasting Graves disease. Time point defined: newly diagnosed GD, antithyroid drugs for less than 3 months. The TCR library was made from RNA extracted from PBMCs. TCR beta libraries were built with iRepertoire HTBI primers and Arm-PCR of CDR3 regions. TCRdb reprocessed the multiplex PCR reads via MiXCR and lists one record per CDR3 protein. The sample yields over 500,000 distinct CDR3 sequences, 16% seen once. These data are also associated with another study on T cells in Graves' hyperthyroidism and ophthalmopathy.

The starting material was peripheral blood mononuclear cells (PBMCs), obtained at new diagnosis, from a patient treated with antithyroid drugs. All receptors come from a man younger than 35 with Graves disease.

At least ten counts were recorded for this clonotype. CDR3 sequence: CASRSWSGPYEQYF. The DNA of the CDR3 is TGTGCCAGCAGAAGCTGGAGCGGGCCATACGAGCAGTACTTC. V and J are TRBV27 and TRBJ2-7; weak D call: TRBD2 (6 bases). This CDR3 has 14 amino acids. CDR1 is MNHEY and CDR2 is SMNVEV in the germline V gene (reference sequence). With 6 bases removed from V and 4 bases from J, the gap between germline ends came to 16 bases.

The chain couples TRBV5-6 to TRBJ1-4, with 7 bases lining up with TRBD1. Germline V gives CDR1 SGHDT, CDR2 YYEEEE. The CDR3 consists of 14 residues. The V gene end was trimmed by 1 base and the J gene end by 7 bases; junction bases not matched to a gene: 4. As DNA, the CDR3 is TGTGCCAGCAGCTTGAAGGGGGCGGGTGAAAAACTGTTTTTT. Translation: CASSLKGAGEKLFF.

The chain has TRBV3-1 and TRBJ2-7, with 11 nucleotides matching TRBD2. This CDR3 is 16 amino acids long. The germline V gene encodes CDR1 LGHDT and CDR2 YNNKEL (reference sequence). The V gene end was trimmed by 2 bases and the J gene end by 4 bases; junction bases not matched to a gene: 7. Here the CDR3 DNA reads TGTGCCAGCAGCCAAAGGGCGGCTAGCGGGAGGTACGAGCAGTACTTC. Translation gives CASSQRAASGRYEQYF.

This clonotype came up many times. The chain combines TRBV9 with TRBJ2-7, with D tentatively TRBD1 (6 bases). CDR3 length: 12 residues. CDR1 is SGDLS, CDR2 YYNGEE, per germline. Trimming removed 0 bases at V and 7 bases at J, with 8 bases between. CDR3 DNA: TGTGCCAGCAGCGTAGTACAGGGTGAGCAGTACTTC. Protein sequence: CASSVVQGEQYF.

This clonotype was seen ten or more times. V is TRBV28 and J is TRBJ2-6; 10 bases agree with TRBD1. CDR1 and CDR2 (germline): MDHEN, SYDVKM. The trim removed 4 bases at V and 1 base at J, leaving 13 bases unmatched. This CDR3 contains 20 residues. This CDR3 reads CASSSRQGAVYLSGANVLTF. The CDR3 nucleotides read TGTGCCAGCAGTTCCAGACAGGGGGCGGTTTACCTATCTGGGGCCAACGTCCTGACTTTC.

This clonotype was observed many times. The genes are TRBV12-3 or TRBV12-4 and TRBJ2-7; D is perhaps TRBD1 (6 bases). This CDR3 spans 13 amino acids. V lost 5 bases to trimming and J lost 3 bases, with 11 bases between them. The CDR3 here is CASSMGQLYEQYF. The CDR3 nucleotides read TGTGCCAGCAGTATGGGACAACTCTACGAGCAGTACTTC.

Many counts were recorded for this clonotype. The V and J genes are TRBV5-5 and TRBJ1-4; unclear D gene. CDR1 is SGHKS, CDR2 YYEKEE, per germline (reference sequence). Trimming stripped 0 bases from V and 2 bases from J, with 11 bases between. This CDR3 contains 16 residues. In nucleotides, the CDR3 is TGTGCCAGCAGCTTGGCCGGCCTGGCCACTAATGAAAAACTGTTTTTT. Residues: CASSLAGLATNEKLFF. Full variable domain (missing parts from reference TRBV5-5 and TRBJ1-4): DAGVTQSPTHLIKTRGQQVTLRCSPISGHKSVSWYQQVLGQGPQFIFQYYEKEERGRGNFPDRFSARQFPNYSSELNVNALLLGDSALYLCASSLAGLATNEKLFFGSGTQLSVL.

This clonotype occurred a few times. V gene TRBV20-1 combines with J gene TRBJ2-4; either TRBD1 or TRBD2 may fit D (5 bases each). The CDR3 runs to 13 residues. Germline V CDR1 and CDR2: DFQATT, SNEGSKA (reference sequence). V was clipped by 4 bases and J by 4 bases, with 11 bases between them. The CDR3 region is CSAILGAKNIQYF. Here the CDR3 DNA reads TGCAGTGCTATACTAGGGGCTAAAAACATTCAGTACTTC.

The rearrangement links TRBV5-1 to TRBJ2-7; TRBD2 matches at 10 bases. The CDR3 runs 13 residues. V lost 6 bases, J lost 4 bases, and 4 bases stayed unmatched. CDR1 and CDR2 from the germline V gene are SGHRS and YFSETQ. The CDR3 DNA is TGCGCCAGCAACCTAGCGGGAGAATACGAGCAGTACTTC. As protein: CASNLAGEYEQYF.

There are many counts of this clonotype. The chain links TRBV6-1 to TRBJ2-1, with a weak D call TRBD2 (6 bases). Looked up from germline, CDR1 is MNHNS and CDR2 is SASEGT. V was pared by 3 bases and J by 1 base, with 13 bases between. The CDR3 is 16 amino acids. Here the CDR3 reads CASSDEAGRSYNEQFF. The CDR3 DNA reads TGTGCCAGCAGTGATGAGGCCGGGAGATCCTACAATGAGCAGTTCTTC.

The CDR3 spells CASRPLGNGDKDEKLFF. The CDR3 nucleotides are TGTGCCAGCAGGCCATTAGGAAACGGGGACAAAGATGAAAAACTGTTTTTT. The chain links TRBV27 to TRBJ1-4; D may be TRBD1 (6 bases). V was cut by 6 bases and J by 6 bases, with 23 bases left in between. Per germline, CDR1 MNHEY and CDR2 SMNVEV (reference sequence). CDR3 length: 17 amino acids.

This clonotype was seen repeatedly, ten times or more. The rearrangement joins TRBV3-1 to TRBJ1-1; D perhaps matches TRBD1 (6 bases). With 4 bases removed from V and 1 base from J, the gap between germline ends came to 13 bases. The germline V gene has CDR1 LGHDT and CDR2 YNNKEL (reference sequence). The CDR3 has 15 residues. Here the CDR3 DNA reads TGTGCCAGCAGCCGACTCGGGGGGGCGAACACTGAAGCTTTCTTT. This sequence encodes CASSRLGGANTEAFF. The whole variable domain, filled in from reference TRBV3-1 and TRBJ1-1, reads DTAVSQTPKYLVTQMGNDKSIKCEQNLGHDTMYWYKQDSKKFLKIMFSYNNKELIINETVPNRFSPKSPDKAHLNLHINSLELGDSAVYFCASSRLGGANTEAFFGQGTRLTVV.

The sample holds a few counts of this clonotype. The CDR3 DNA is TGCGCCAGCAGCCAAAGATCCGGGACAGGTAGCTCCTACGAGCAGTACTTC. Translated, it gives CASSQRSGTGSSYEQYF. The chain is built from TRBV4-1 and TRBJ2-7; 8 positions match TRBD1. CDR1 MGHRA and CDR2 YSYEKL come from the germline V gene. The CDR3 consists of 17 residues. Losses at the gene ends were 2 bases for V and 0 bases for J; bases not matched to a gene: 9.

This clonotype was observed many times. The chain has TRBV11-3 and TRBJ2-7; no reliable D call. CDR1 and CDR2 (germline): SGHNT, YENEEA. The CDR3 runs to 13 residues. The V end was cut by 3 bases, the J end by 0 bases, with 6 bases between. CDR3 amino acids: CASSFPGSYEQYF. The CDR3 bases are TGTGCCAGCAGCTTCCCAGGCTCCTACGAGCAGTACTTC.

This clonotype was found many times. The genes are TRBV6-1 and TRBJ2-2, with a possible D match to TRBD1 (5 bases). Trimming cost V 5 bases and J 1 base, with 23 bases left between them. The CDR3 has 19 amino acids. Looked up from germline, CDR1 is MNHNS and CDR2 is SASEGT. The CDR3 region has the DNA TGTGCCAGCAGTAGTGAATATCTGGACGGACATCAGAACACCGGGGAGCTGTTTTTT. Amino acid sequence: CASSSEYLDGHQNTGELFF.

V usage is TRBV5-1 and J usage is TRBJ2-3; 14 bases align to TRBD2. The CDR3 consists of 16 residues. Germline values: CDR1 SGHRS, CDR2 YFSETQ. The junction had 6 bases not matched to a gene; V was cut back by 4 bases and J by 5 bases. The CDR3 region is CASSLGLAGAIDTQYF. The CDR3 bases are TGCGCCAGCAGCCTGGGACTAGCGGGAGCCATAGATACGCAGTATTTT.

This clonotype was seen more than once but under ten times. The chain carries TRBV6-2 or TRBV6-3 and TRBJ1-4; no clear D. The CDR3 totals 12 residues. Germline CDR1 MNHEY, CDR2 SVGEGT. Between the trimmed V and J ends, which lost 4 bases and 8 bases, there was a span of 8 bases. The CDR3 here is CASSFLQEKLFF. The DNA for the CDR3 is TGTGCCAGCAGTTTCCTTCAGGAAAAACTGTTTTTT.

This clonotype was detected a few times. The DNA of the CDR3 is TGTGCCAGCAGTTACTACAGCTCTGGGGCCAACGTCCTGACTTTC. It encodes CASSYYSSGANVLTF. The chain joins TRBV6-2 or TRBV6-3 to TRBJ2-6, with no clear D. This CDR3 region has 15 residues. V lost 1 base to trimming and J lost 0 bases, with 4 bases between them. The germline CDR1 and CDR2 sequences are MNHEY and SVGEGT.

This clonotype was detected only a few times. This sequence joins TRBV3-1 and TRBJ2-7; 7 bases are shared with TRBD2. The CDR3 consists of 14 residues. The V and J ends lost 1 base and 6 bases, in that order; junction bases with no gene match: 6. Germline CDR1 is LGHDT and CDR2 is YNNKEL (reference sequence). The CDR3 nucleotides are TGTGCCAGCAGCCAAGGTCAAACGGGAGGCGAGCAGTACTTC. This encodes CASSQGQTGGEQYF.

This clonotype was seen ten or more times. The V gene is TRBV5-1, the J gene TRBJ2-7, with D possibly being TRBD1 or TRBD2 (5 bases each). CDR1 is SGHRS, CDR2 YFSETQ, per germline. Trimming took off 4 bases at V and 2 bases at J, with 13 bases between the two ends. This CDR3 has 14 amino acids. The CDR3 spells CASSVEGSAYEQYF. The CDR3 nucleotides read TGCGCCAGCAGCGTTGAGGGGTCGGCCTACGAGCAGTACTTC.

This chain links TRBV11-2 with TRBJ1-1, with unresolved D. The CDR3 is made up of 13 amino acids. V shed 0 bases and J shed 5 bases, with 7 bases lying between them. Germline V gives CDR1 SGHAT, CDR2 FQNNGV. CDR3 nucleotides: TGTGCCAGCAGCTTAGATGGGTGGACTGAAGCTTTCTTT. Amino acid sequence: CASSLDGWTEAFF.

This clonotype was seen only a few times. The V and J genes are TRBV20-1 and TRBJ2-1; 12 bases map to TRBD2. This CDR3 spans 18 amino acids. Per the germline V gene, CDR1 is DFQATT and CDR2 is SNEGSKA (reference sequence). J was trimmed by 8 bases and V by 0 bases; bases with no gene match: 14. DNA of the CDR3: TGCAGTGCTAGAGATCGCCTAGCGGGAGGGCCAGTCCAGTATGAGCAGTTCTTC. Protein product: CSARDRLAGGPVQYEQFF.

The chain joins TRBV7-9 to TRBJ1-4; weak D call: TRBD1 (6 bases). CDR1 SEHNR and CDR2 FQNEAQ come from the germline V gene (reference sequence). This CDR3 spans 15 amino acids. Trimming shortened V by 1 base and J by 8 bases, and 14 bases separated the two germline ends. The CDR3 here is CASSLGNRDGEKLFF. DNA for the CDR3: TGTGCCAGCAGCTTAGGAAACAGGGACGGCGAAAAACTGTTTTTT.

This clonotype was seen at least ten times. The V gene is TRBV3-1, the J gene TRBJ1-1, with a possible D match to TRBD1 (5 bases). CDR1 and CDR2 from the germline V gene are LGHDT and YNNKEL (reference sequence). The CDR3 runs to 15 residues. Trimming pared 4 bases from V and 0 bases from J, leaving 12 bases between. The CDR3, as DNA: TGTGCCAGCAGCCCCATTGACAGAATGAACACTGAAGCTTTCTTT. Its translation: CASSPIDRMNTEAFF.

This clonotype was counted a single time. The rearrangement links TRBV2 to TRBJ1-4; a possible D gene is TRBD1 (5 bases). This CDR3 comprises 14 residues. Trimming left V 7 bases short and J 3 bases short, with 12 bases between. The germline gives CDR1 SNHLY, CDR2 FYNNEI. Here the CDR3 DNA reads TGTGCCAGCATCGCACAAGGGGCTAATGAAAAACTGTTTTTT. Amino acids: CASIAQGANEKLFF.

The sample holds many counts of this clonotype. The chain employs TRBV7-8 and TRBJ1-5, with D hard to call. The CDR3 length is 15 residues. Germline loops: CDR1 SGHVS, CDR2 FQNEAQ. The V end was cut by 0 bases, the J end by 7 bases, with 13 bases between. CDR3 protein: CASSLAGGEWQPQHF. CDR3 bases: TGTGCCAGCAGCTTAGCGGGAGGAGAATGGCAGCCCCAGCATTTT.

This clonotype was observed a few times. This chain links TRBV12-3 or TRBV12-4 with TRBJ1-2; D unresolved. The V and J ends lost 3 bases and 4 bases respectively, with 15 bases between them. The CDR3 spans 15 residues. Here the CDR3 DNA reads TGTGCCAGCAGTTTGAATCTCCAATACTTCTATGGCTACACCTTC. Its protein is CASSLNLQYFYGYTF.